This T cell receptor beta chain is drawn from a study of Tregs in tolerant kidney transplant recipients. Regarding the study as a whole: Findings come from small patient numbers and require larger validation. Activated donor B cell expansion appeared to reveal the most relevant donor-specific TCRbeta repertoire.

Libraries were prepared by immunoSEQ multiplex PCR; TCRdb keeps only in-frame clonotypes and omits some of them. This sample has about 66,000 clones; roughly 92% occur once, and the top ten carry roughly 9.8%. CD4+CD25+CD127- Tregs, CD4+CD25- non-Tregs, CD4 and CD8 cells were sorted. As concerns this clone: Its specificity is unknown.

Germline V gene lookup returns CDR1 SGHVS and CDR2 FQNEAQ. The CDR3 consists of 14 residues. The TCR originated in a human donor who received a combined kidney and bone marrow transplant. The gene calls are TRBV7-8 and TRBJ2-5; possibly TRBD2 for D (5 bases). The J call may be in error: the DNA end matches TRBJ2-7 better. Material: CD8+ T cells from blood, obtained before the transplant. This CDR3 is CASSDQRFSYEQYF. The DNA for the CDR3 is TGTGCCAGCAGCGACCAGCGGTTTTCCTACGAGCAGTACTTC.